This T cell receptor beta chain was recorded in a study of post-analysis software for immune sequencing data. Findings and limits, study-wide: The normalized Chao1 diversity of multiple sclerosis patients was significantly lower than that of controls. When the samples were clustered directly with F measure, those that had been prepared in the same batch showed strong co-clustering. About five TRBV segments appeared more often in patients than in controls, and TRBV5-6, TRBV5-1 and TRBV20-1 were among these.

Presence of unique molecular identifiers characterized the TCR beta cDNA libraries. Some 540,000 cDNA molecules were obtained from roughly 0.93 to 9.6 million T cells. TCRdb re-called the PCR reads through MiXCR, storing one row per CDR3 protein. The data hold about 800,000 distinct CDR3 sequences, with about 32% observed a single time. A note on this clonotype: Its antigen is as yet unknown.

Germline lookup yields CDR1 DFQATT and CDR2 SNEGSKA (reference sequence). The V gene lost 8 bases and the J gene lost 2 bases, with 14 bases spanning the gap. The CDR3 sequence is 13 residues long. V is TRBV20-1 and J is TRBJ2-3, with D uncertain. This TCR was sampled from a girl aged 5-17 years with multiple sclerosis. Sequencing was performed on blood. In DNA, the CDR3 is TGCAGTACGACCGGACCCTACACAGATACGCAGTATTTT. This codes for CSTTGPYTDTQYF.